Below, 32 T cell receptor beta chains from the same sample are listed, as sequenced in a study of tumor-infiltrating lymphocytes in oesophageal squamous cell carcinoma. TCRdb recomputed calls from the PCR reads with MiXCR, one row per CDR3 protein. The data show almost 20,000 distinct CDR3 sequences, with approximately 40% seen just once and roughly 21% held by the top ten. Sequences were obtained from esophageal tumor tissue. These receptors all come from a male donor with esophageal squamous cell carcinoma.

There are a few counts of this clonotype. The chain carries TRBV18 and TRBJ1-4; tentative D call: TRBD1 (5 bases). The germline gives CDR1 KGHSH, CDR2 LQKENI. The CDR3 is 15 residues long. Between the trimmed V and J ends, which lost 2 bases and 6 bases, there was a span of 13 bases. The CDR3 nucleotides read TGTGCCAGCTCACCAGGTTTGCGGGGGGATGAAAAACTGTTTTTT. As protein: CASSPGLRGDEKLFF.

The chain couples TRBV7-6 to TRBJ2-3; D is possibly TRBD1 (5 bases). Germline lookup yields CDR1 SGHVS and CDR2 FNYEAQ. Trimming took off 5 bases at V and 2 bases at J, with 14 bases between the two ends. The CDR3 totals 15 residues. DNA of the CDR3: TGTGCCAGCAGCGATACGATAGGGGTCACAGATACGCAGTATTTT. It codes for CASSDTIGVTDTQYF.

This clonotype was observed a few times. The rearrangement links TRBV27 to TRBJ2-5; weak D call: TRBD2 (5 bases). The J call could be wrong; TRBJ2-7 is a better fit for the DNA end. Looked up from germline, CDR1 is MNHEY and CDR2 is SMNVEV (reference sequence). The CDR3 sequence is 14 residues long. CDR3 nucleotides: TGTGCCAGCAGTTTATCACGAACGGGGTACGAGCAGTACTTC. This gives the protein CASSLSRTGYEQYF.

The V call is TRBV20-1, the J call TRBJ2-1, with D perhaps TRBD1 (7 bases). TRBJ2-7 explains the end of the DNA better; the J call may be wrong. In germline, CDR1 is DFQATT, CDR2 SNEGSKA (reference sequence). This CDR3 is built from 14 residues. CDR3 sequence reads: CSANRRGHTYEQYF. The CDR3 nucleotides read TGCAGTGCTAACAGGAGGGGGCATACCTACGAGCAGTACTTC.

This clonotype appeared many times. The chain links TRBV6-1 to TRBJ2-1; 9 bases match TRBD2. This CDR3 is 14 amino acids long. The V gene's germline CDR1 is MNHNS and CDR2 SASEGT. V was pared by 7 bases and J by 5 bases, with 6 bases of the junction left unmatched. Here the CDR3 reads CASTPAGGHNEQFF. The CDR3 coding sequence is TGTGCCAGCACCCCAGCGGGAGGTCACAATGAGCAGTTCTTC.

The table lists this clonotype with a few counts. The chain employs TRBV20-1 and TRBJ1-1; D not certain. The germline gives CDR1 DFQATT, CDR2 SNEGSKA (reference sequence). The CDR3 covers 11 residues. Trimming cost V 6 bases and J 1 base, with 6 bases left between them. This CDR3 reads CSASENTEAFF. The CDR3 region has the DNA TGCAGTGCGTCCGAGAACACTGAAGCTTTCTTT.

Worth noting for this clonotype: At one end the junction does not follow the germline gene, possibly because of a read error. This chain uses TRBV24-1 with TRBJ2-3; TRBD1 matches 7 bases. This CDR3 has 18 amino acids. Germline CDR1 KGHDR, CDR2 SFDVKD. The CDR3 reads CATSDLVSGTVLVGELYF. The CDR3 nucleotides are TGTGCCACCAGTGATTTGGTATCGGGGACAGTTCTAGTAGGGGAGCTGTACTTC.

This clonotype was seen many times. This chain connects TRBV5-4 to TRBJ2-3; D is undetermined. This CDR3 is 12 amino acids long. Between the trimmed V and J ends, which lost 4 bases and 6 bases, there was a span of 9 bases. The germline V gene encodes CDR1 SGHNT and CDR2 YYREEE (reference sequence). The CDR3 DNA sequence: TGTGCCAGCAGCCCATCCCCGGATACGCAGTATTTT. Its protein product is CASSPSPDTQYF.

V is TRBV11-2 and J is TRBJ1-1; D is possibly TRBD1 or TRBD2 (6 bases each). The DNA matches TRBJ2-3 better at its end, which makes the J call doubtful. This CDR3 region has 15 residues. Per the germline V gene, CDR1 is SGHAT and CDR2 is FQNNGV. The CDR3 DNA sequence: TGTGCCAGCAGCTTAGGGGGGGCCCGGAGTGATACGCAGTATTTT. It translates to CASSLGGARSDTQYF.

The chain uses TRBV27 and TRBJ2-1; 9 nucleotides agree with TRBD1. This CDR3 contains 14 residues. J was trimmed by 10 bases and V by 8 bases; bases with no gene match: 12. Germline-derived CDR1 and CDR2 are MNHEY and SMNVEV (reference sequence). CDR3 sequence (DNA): TGTGCCAGCTCCTGGGACAGGGTCCGCTACGAGCAGTTCTTC. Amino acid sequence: CASSWDRVRYEQFF.

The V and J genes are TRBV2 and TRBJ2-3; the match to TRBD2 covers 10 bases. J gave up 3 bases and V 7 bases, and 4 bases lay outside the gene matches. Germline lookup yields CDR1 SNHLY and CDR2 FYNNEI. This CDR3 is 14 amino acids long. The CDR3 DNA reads TGTGCCAGCATCCAAGCGGGAGGGACAGATACGCAGTATTTT. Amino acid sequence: CASIQAGGTDTQYF.

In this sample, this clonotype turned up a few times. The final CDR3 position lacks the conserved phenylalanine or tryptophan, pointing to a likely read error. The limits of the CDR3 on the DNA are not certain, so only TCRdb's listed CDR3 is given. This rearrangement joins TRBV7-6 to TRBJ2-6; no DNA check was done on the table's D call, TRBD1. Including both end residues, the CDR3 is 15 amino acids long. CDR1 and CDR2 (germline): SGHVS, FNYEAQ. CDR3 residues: CASSQGQGREQYFGA.

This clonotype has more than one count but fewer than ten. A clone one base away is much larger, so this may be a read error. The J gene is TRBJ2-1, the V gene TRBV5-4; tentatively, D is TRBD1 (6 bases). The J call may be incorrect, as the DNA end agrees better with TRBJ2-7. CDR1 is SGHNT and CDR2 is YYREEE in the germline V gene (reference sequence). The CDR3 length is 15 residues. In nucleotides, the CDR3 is TGTGCCAGCAGCTTTCAACAGGGTTGGGTGGGTGAGCAGTACTTC. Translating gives CASSFQQGWVGEQYF.

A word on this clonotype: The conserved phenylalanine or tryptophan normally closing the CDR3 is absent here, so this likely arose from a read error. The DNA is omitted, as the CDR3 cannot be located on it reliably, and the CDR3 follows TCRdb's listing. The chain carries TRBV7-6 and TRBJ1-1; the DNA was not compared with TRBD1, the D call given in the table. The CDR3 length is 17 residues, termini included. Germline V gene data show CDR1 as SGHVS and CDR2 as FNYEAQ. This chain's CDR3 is CASSLRVRAPTSSSSGQ.

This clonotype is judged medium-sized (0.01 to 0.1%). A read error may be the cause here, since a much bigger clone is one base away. The DNA of the CDR3 is TGTGCCAGCAGCCCTTGGGAGGACTCCTACAATGAGCAGTACTTC. Translating gives CASSPWEDSYNEQYF. The chain links TRBV7-9 to TRBJ2-1, with D possibly being TRBD2 (6 bases). The last part of the DNA fits TRBJ2-7 better; the J call may be wrong. The germline gives CDR1 SEHNR, CDR2 FQNEAQ (reference sequence). The CDR3 is 15 amino acids.

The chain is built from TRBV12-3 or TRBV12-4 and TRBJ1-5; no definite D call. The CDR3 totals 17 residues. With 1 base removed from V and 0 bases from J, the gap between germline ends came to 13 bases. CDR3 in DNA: TGTGCCAGCAGTTTAGACTTTCAGCAATATAGCAATCAGCCCCAGCATTTT. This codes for CASSLDFQQYSNQPQHF.

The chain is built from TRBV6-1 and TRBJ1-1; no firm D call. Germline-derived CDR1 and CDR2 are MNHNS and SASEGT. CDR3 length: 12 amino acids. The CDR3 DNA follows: TGTGCTACCCCCCTAGGGAACACTGAAGCTTTCTTT. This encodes CATPLGNTEAFF.

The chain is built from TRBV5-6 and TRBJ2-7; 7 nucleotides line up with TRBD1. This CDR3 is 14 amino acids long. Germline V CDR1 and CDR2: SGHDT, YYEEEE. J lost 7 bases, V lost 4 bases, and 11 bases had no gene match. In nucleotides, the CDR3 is TGTGCCAGCAGCATCGGGACAGCCTACAATGAGCAGTACTTC. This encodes CASSIGTAYNEQYF.

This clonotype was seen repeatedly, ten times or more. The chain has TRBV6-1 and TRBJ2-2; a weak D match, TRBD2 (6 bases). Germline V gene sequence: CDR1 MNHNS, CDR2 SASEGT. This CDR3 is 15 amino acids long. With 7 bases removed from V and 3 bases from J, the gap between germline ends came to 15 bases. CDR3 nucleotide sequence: TGTGCCAGCAAGCCTCTAGCGAGGGACACCGGGGAGCTGTTTTTT. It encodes CASKPLARDTGELFF.

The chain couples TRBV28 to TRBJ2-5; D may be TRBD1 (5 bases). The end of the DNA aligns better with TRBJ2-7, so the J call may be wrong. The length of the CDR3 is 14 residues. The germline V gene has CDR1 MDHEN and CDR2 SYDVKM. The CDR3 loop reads CASSPSQGNYEQYF. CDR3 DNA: TGTGCCAGCAGTCCGAGTCAGGGAAACTACGAGCAGTACTTC.

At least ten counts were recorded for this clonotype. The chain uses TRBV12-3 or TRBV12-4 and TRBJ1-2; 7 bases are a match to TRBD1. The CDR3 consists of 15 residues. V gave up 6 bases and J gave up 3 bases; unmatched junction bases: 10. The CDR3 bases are TGTGCCAGCAGCCCGCAGGGGGTGGAGCACTATGGCTACACCTTC. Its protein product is CASSPQGVEHYGYTF.

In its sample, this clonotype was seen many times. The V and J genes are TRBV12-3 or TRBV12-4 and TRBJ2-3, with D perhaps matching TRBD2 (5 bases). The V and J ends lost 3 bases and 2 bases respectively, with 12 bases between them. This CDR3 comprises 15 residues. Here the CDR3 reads CASSFGRTFTDTQYF. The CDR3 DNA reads TGTGCCAGCAGTTTCGGACGGACTTTCACAGATACGCAGTATTTT.

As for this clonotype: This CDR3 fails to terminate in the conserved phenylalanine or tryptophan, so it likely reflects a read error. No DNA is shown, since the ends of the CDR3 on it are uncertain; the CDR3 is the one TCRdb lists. The chain's CDR3 is CASSFPQDSYGYTFGS. V gene TRBV6-1 combines with J gene TRBJ2-7; the tabulated D call, TRBD1, remains unverified against the DNA. The CDR3 numbers 16 amino acids, ends counted. Germline V CDR1 and CDR2: MNHNS, SASEGT.

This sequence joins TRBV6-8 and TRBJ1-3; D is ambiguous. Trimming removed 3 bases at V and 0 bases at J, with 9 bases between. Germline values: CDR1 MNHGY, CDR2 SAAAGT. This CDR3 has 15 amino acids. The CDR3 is CASSYDRSSGNTIYF. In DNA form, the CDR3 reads TGTGCCAGCAGTTATGACCGGAGCTCTGGAAACACCATATATTTT.

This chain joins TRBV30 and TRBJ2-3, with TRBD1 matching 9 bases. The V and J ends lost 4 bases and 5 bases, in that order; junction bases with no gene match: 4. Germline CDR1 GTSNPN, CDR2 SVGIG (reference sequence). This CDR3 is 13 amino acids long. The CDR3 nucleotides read TGTGCCTGGAACAGGGGGCAAGGAGATACGCAGTATTTT. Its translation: CAWNRGQGDTQYF.

DNA of the CDR3: TGTGCCAGCAGCCGACTTCGTGGGGATTTGAACACCGGGGAGCTGTATTTT. Its protein product is CASSRLRGDLNTGELYF. This rearrangement joins TRBV11-3 to TRBJ2-3, with D tentatively TRBD2 (5 bases). Germline V gene data show CDR1 as SGHNT and CDR2 as YENEEA. V dropped 5 bases and J dropped 14 bases, with 32 bases sitting between them. The CDR3 covers 17 residues.

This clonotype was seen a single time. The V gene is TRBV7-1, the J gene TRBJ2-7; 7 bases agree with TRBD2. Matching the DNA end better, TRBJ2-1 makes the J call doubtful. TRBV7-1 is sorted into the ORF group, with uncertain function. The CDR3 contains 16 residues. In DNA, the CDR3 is TGTGCCAGCAGCTCCGAGGGGACTATCCTCTACAATGAGCAGTTCTTC. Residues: CASSSEGTILYNEQFF.

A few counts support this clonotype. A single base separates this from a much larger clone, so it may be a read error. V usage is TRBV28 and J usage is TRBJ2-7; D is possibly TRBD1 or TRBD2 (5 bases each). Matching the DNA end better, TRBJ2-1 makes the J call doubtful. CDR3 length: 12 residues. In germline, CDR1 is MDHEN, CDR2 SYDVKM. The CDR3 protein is CASSGGFYEQFF. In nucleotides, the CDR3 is TGTGCCAGCAGTGGGGGATTCTACGAGCAGTTCTTC.

The CDR3 DNA sequence: TGTGCCAGCAGCAAGGTTAAGACCGAGCAGTACTTC. Translating gives CASSKVKTEQYF. The chain carries TRBV6-8 and TRBJ2-7, with unresolved D. Germline assignment: CDR1 MNHGY and CDR2 SAAAGT. V lost 6 bases and J lost 6, with 12 bases in between. The CDR3 extends over 12 amino acids.

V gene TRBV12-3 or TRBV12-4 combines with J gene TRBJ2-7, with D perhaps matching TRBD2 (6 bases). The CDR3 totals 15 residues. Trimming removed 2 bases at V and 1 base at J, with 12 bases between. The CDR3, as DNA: TGTGCCAGCAGTTTAACCCTGACTAGATCCTACGAGCAGTACTTC. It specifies CASSLTLTRSYEQYF.

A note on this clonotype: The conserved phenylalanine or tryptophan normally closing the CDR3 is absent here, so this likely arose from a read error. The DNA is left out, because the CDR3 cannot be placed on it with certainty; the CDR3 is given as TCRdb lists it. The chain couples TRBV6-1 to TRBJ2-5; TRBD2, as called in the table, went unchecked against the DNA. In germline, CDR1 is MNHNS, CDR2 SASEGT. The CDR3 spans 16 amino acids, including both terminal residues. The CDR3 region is CASNVGLNNSPLHFGN.

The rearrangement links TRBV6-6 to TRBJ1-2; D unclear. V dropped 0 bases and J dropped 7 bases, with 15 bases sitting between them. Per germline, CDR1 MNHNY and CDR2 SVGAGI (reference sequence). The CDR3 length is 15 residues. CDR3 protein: CASSYSIARGGGYTF. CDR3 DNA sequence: TGTGCCAGCAGTTACTCGATCGCCCGTGGAGGTGGCTACACCTTC.